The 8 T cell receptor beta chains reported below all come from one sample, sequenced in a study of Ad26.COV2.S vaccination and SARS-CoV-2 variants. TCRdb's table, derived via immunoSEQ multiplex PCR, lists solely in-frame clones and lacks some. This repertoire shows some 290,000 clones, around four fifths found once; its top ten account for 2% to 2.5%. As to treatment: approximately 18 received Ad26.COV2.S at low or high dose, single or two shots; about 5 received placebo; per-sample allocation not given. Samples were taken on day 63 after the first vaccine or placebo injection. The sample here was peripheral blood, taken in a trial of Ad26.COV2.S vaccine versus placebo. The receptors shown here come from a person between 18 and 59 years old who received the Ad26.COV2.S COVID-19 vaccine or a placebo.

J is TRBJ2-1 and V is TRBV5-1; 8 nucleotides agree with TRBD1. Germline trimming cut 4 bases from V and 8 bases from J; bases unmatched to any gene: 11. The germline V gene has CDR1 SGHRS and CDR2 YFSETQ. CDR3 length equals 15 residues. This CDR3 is CASSPSGTGLYEQFF. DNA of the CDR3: TGCGCCAGCAGCCCGTCCGGGACAGGTCTGTATGAGCAGTTCTTC.

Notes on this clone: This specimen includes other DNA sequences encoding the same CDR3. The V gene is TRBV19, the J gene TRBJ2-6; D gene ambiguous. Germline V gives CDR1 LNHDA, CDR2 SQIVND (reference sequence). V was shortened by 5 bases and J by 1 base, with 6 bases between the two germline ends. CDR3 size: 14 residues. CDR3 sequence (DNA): TGTGCCAGTAGTTCCCGGTCTGGGGCCAACGTCCTGACTTTC. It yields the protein CASSSRSGANVLTF.

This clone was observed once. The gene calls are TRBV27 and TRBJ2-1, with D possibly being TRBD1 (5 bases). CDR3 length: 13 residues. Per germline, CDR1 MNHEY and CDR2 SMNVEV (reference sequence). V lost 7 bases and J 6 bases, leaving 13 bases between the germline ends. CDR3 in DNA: TGTGCCAGCACCTCAAGGGGTCGCAATGAGCAGTTCTTC. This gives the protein CASTSRGRNEQFF.

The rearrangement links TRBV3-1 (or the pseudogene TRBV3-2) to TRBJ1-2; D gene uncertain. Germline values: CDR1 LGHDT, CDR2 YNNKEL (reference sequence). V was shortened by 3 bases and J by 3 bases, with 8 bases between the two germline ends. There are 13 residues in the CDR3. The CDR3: CASSHGQYYGYTF. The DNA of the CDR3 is TGTGCCAGCAGCCATGGTCAGTACTATGGCTACACCTTC.

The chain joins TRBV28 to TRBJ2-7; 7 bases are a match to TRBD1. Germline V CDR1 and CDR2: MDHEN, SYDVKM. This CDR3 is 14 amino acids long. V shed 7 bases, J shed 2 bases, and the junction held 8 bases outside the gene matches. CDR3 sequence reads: CASTPRTGAYEQYF. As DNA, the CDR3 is TGTGCCAGCACCCCACGGACAGGCGCCTACGAGCAGTACTTC. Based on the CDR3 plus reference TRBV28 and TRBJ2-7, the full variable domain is DVKVTQSSRYLVKRTGEKVFLECVQDMDHENMFWYRQDPGLGLRLIYFSYDVKMKEKGDIPEGYSVSREKKERFSLILESASTNQTSMYLCASTPRTGAYEQYFGPGTRLTVT.

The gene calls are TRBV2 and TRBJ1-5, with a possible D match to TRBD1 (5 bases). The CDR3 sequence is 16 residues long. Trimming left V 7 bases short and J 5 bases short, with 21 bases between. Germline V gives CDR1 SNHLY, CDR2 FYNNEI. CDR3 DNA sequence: TGTGCCAGCACTGGGACGCCCCTACGCCTCCATCAGCCCCAGCATTTT. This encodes CASTGTPLRLHQPQHF.

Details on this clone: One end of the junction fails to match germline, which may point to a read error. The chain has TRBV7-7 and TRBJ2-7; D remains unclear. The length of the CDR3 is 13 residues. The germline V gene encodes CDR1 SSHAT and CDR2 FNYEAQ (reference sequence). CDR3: CASSSSAGYEQYF. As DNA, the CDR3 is TGTGCTAGCAGCTCCTCTGCCGGCTACGAGCAGTACTTC.

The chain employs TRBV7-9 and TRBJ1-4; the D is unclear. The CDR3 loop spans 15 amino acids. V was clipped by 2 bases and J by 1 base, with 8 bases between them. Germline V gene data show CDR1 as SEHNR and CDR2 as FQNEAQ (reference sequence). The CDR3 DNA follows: TGTGCCAGCAGCTTAAGTGAAGGAACTAATGAAAAACTGTTTTTT. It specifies CASSLSEGTNEKLFF.